The clone carrying this T cell receptor (beta chain) appeared many times. TCRdb re-called the RT-PCR reads through MiXCR, storing one row per CDR3 protein. The repertoire holds approximately 33,000 distinct CDR3 sequences, with approximately 6.2% as singletons. This record comes from a study of patients and donors after allogeneic stem cell transplantation. What was sequenced was blood, either unsorted or a sorted T cell fraction (not recorded which). The source of this sequence is a human donor who was either an allogeneic HSCT recipient or a stem cell or donor lymphocyte infusion donor (not recorded which). It is not recorded whose cells these are; they may come from a transplant donor.

The CDR3 nucleotides read TGCGCCAGCAGCCAAGAACCGGGTACTAACTATGGCTACACCTTC. It encodes CASSQEPGTNYGYTF. This chain connects TRBV4-3 to TRBJ1-2; D is unclear. This CDR3 contains 15 residues. Germline V gene data show CDR1 as LGHNA and CDR2 as YSLEER. V was pared by 0 bases and J by 0 bases, with 8 bases between.